This T cell receptor beta chain was captured by sequencing in a study of control samples from healthy donors and cancer patients. The table came from immunoSEQ multiplex PCR; TCRdb's copy has only in-frame clones and leaves some out. Counted here are about 140,000 clones, roughly 92% occurring once; the ten biggest clones make up 10% to 12%. The clonotype comes from a man younger than 40 in good health. The sequencing input was blood.

In DNA form, the CDR3 reads TGTGCCAGTAGTCGTCAGGACCATAGCAATCAGCCCCAGCATTTT. Translating it yields CASSRQDHSNQPQHF. The chain uses TRBV19 and TRBJ1-5; the D is unclear. Trimming removed 5 bases from V and 0 bases from J, with 11 bases in between. This CDR3 has 15 residues. Germline CDR1 is LNHDA and CDR2 is SQIVND (reference sequence).